This is a list of T cell receptor beta chains from one sample in a study of CD8+ T cells in alopecia areata. The table came from immunoSEQ multiplex PCR; TCRdb's copy has only in-frame clones and leaves some out. The sample holds 100,000 or so clones, roughly 60% seen once. The input for sequencing was CD8+ T cells sorted from blood, taken between weeks 55 and 65, from a patient treated with tofacitinib. The source is a human donor with alopecia areata. Each CDR3 is given with its conserved first and last residue. Fields, in order: J gene, D gene, clone size, V gene, CDR3 DNA, CDR3 protein. The D gene is left open where the match is weak. Clone size appears in some rows only: once, few, many, or a class for an expanded clone.

TRBJ2-4	-	-	TRBV7-9	TGTGCCAGCAGCTTAGGGGACATTCAGTACTTC	CASSLGDIQYF
TRBJ1-2	TRBD1	-	TRBV2	TGTGCCAGCAGTGGGACAGGGGACTATGGCTACACCTTC	CASSGTGDYGYTF
TRBJ1-5	-	-	TRBV6-5	TGTGCCAGCAACTACGGACAGACGCAGCCCCAGCATTTT	CASNYGQTQPQHF
TRBJ2-2	-	-	TRBV27	TGTGCCAGCAGTTTGTCCTACACCGGGGAGCTGTTTTTT	CASSLSYTGELFF
TRBJ1-2	-	-	TRBV14	TGTGCCAGCACCGGCCCCGACCGAGGAGGAAACTATGGCTACACCTTC	CASTGPDRGGNYGYTF
TRBJ2-7	TRBD2	few	TRBV5-6	TGTGCCAGCAGCTCGACGAGGGAGGGAGCGGGGTTACTGACCTACGAGCAGTACTTC	CASSSTREGAGLLTYEQYF
TRBJ1-2	-	-	TRBV27	TGTGCCAGCAGTTTAAGGGCCTATTCGGGGGGCTACACCTTC	CASSLRAYSGGYTF
TRBJ2-5	TRBD1	-	TRBV5-4	TGTGCCAGCAGCCAAATAGGGGGCGCTGGTGGAGAGACCCAGTACTTC	CASSQIGGAGGETQYF
TRBJ1-5	-	-	TRBV27	TGTGCCAGCAGGGAATTCGGTGCGAGCAATCAGCCCCAGCATTTT	CASREFGASNQPQHF
TRBJ2-7	-	-	TRBV11-3	TGTGCCAGCAGCTTCACAGGGCGCGAGCAGTACTTC	CASSFTGREQYF
TRBJ2-3	TRBD2	few	TRBV7-6	TGTGCCAGCAGCTTAAGGCGGCCAACCCGGACTAGCGCTAGCACAGATACGCAGTATTTT	CASSLRRPTRTSASTDTQYF
TRBJ2-3	-	-	TRBV28	TGTGCCAGCACGGATGGGGCCAGCACAGATACGCAGTATTTT	CASTDGASTDTQYF